This paragraph covers one T cell receptor beta chain sequence. The CDR3 is 16 residues long. V gave up 4 bases and J gave up 0 bases; unmatched junction bases: 8. Germline CDR1 and CDR2: SGHRS and YFSETQ. This record comes from a study of shared clonotypes between healthy human individuals. Authors' analysis steps: There were no quality scores in the junction-only immunoSEQ sequences, so filtering differed. Some clones are missing from TCRdb's copy, which holds only in-frame ones; the method was immunoSEQ multiplex PCR. V and J calls and clone size follow that table, whereas D and trimming were derived from the DNA. Counted here are some 2,400,000 clones, roughly 95% occurring once; the ten biggest clones make up around 0.13%. The authors divided CD4+ cells into CD45RA+ naive and CD45RA-negative memory subsets.

This receptor was identified in a man between 18 and 35 years old in good health. The sequencing input was naive CD4+ T cells sorted from blood. Stated subset: CD45RA+ positively selected. V usage is TRBV5-1 and J usage is TRBJ2-3; TRBD1 matches 7 bases. The CDR3 region is CASSQGQLTSTDTQYF. CDR3 sequence (DNA): TGCGCCAGCAGCCAGGGACAGCTTACTAGCACAGATACGCAGTATTTT.